Presented here are 8 T cell receptor beta chains from one specimen sequenced in a study of identical twins. TCRdb itself ran the 5' RACE reads through MiXCR, one entry per CDR3 protein. The repertoire holds hundreds of thousands of distinct CDR3 sequences, 20% to 25% seen once, with approximately 4.3% in the top ten. The same data also contributed to another study, on T cells expressing NK-cell markers.

Sequenced input: PBMCs. The receptors were sampled from a woman in her late teens or twenties in good health.

There are a few counts of this clonotype. The rearrangement links TRBV5-5 to TRBJ2-1; TRBD2 aligns across 12 bases. The CDR3 length is 16 residues. CDR1 SGHKS and CDR2 YYEKEE come from the germline V gene (reference sequence). Trimming at V came to 1 base and at J to 8 bases, leaving 7 bases not matched to a gene. The CDR3 protein is CASSLTSGRLGYEQFF. The DNA of the CDR3 is TGTGCCAGCAGCTTGACTAGCGGGAGGTTAGGCTATGAGCAGTTCTTC.

This clonotype has more than one count but fewer than ten. This chain links TRBV12-3 or TRBV12-4 with TRBJ2-1, with no clear D. V lost 3 bases and J lost 8, with 5 bases in between. The CDR3 is 11 residues long. This chain's CDR3 is CASSFSHEQFF. CDR3 DNA: TGTGCCAGCAGTTTTTCCCATGAGCAGTTCTTC.

V and J are TRBV5-1 and TRBJ2-5, with TRBD1 matching over 8 bases. The CDR3 totals 14 residues. Losses at the gene ends were 4 bases for V and 0 bases for J; bases not matched to a gene: 2. Germline CDR1 SGHRS, CDR2 YFSETQ. The CDR3 sequence is CASSGDRYQETQYF. The CDR3 DNA reads as TGCGCCAGCAGCGGGGACAGGTACCAAGAGACCCAGTACTTC.

This clonotype has at least ten counts. The genes are TRBV6-1 and TRBJ2-3; no clear D gene. Per the germline V gene, CDR1 is MNHNS and CDR2 is SASEGT. This CDR3 spans 13 amino acids. V lost 5 bases to trimming and J lost 8 bases, with 14 bases between them. The CDR3 is CASSRVLEVTQYF. CDR3 sequence (DNA): TGTGCCAGCAGTAGGGTGCTAGAAGTTACGCAGTATTTT.

This chain links TRBV10-3 with TRBJ2-1, with 10 bases matching TRBD2. The CDR3 has 17 amino acids. From germline, CDR1 is ENHRY and CDR2 SYGVKD. V was clipped by 5 bases and J by 0 bases; unmatched bases: 7. The CDR3, as DNA: TGTGCCATCAGTCTCGGACTAGCGGAGAGCTCCTACAATGAGCAGTTCTTC. Encoded protein: CAISLGLAESSYNEQFF.

V is TRBV11-2 and J is TRBJ2-4; the match to TRBD1 covers 8 bases. Trimming cost V 5 bases and J 6 bases; bases outside gene matches: 21. This CDR3 region has 19 residues. Per germline, CDR1 SGHAT and CDR2 FQNNGV. This CDR3 reads CASSPLGASGGGERNIQYF. The CDR3 DNA follows: TGTGCCAGCAGCCCACTGGGTGCTTCAGGGGGCGGAGAGAGAAACATTCAGTACTTC.

This clonotype was seen at least ten times. The chain carries TRBV27 and TRBJ2-3; D is undetermined. V was shortened by 2 bases and J by 3 bases, with 12 bases between the two germline ends. Germline-derived CDR1 and CDR2 are MNHEY and SMNVEV (reference sequence). The CDR3 is 15 residues long. CDR3 region: CASSLGGLRTDTQYF. As DNA, the CDR3 is TGTGCCAGCAGTTTAGGTGGTCTCCGAACAGATACGCAGTATTTT.

This clonotype was picked up a small number of times. The J gene is TRBJ2-5, the V gene TRBV11-2; 8 bases match TRBD2. The V gene end was trimmed by 10 bases and the J gene end by 4 bases; junction bases not matched to a gene: 11. The germline V gene has CDR1 SGHAT and CDR2 FQNNGV. CDR3 size: 14 residues. The CDR3 sequence is CATTRTGGGETQYF. DNA for the CDR3: TGTGCCACAACGAGAACCGGGGGGGGAGAGACCCAGTACTTC.